One T cell receptor (beta chain) is described in this entry. The antigen is not known. V dropped 6 bases and J dropped 6; count of bases not matched to a gene: 5. This CDR3 has 14 residues. Germline CDR1 and CDR2: MNHNY and SVGAGI (reference sequence). These data come from a study of persistence of HIV-infected CD4 T cells. Study results and caveats: CMV- and Gag-responding cells had lower TCRbeta richness than CD3/CD28-responding cells. TCR oligoclonality correlated with proviral oligoclonality in the same sorted populations.

The stimulus was an HIV-1 Gag 15-mer peptide pool, roughly 1 ug/peptide/mL. CD40L-negative CD69-negative CD45RO-high memory CD4+ T cells were sorted as populations depleted of antigen-responding cells. Adults with HIV-1 started suppressive ART while chronically infected. Donors had undetectable plasma HIV-1 RNA, under 50 copies/mL, for 4+ years. The immunoSEQ assay was version 4, run in survey mode. Clones were read by immunoSEQ multiplex PCR, and TCRdb kept only the in-frame ones, dropping some. Of about 40,000 clones in the sample, about 80% were seen once. This receptor was taken from an adult man with HIV who was CMV-seropositive. The chain joins TRBV6-6 to TRBJ1-5; 10 nucleotides line up with TRBD1. The material was CD4+ T cells sorted from PBMCs after roughly 18-hour stimulation, obtained from a patient who received antiretroviral therapy. CDR3 coding DNA: TGTGCCAGCAGGGAGACAGGGGGCGGTCAGCCCCAGCATTTT. As protein: CASRETGGGQPQHF.